This is a list of T cell receptor beta chains from one sample in a study of T cell changes during pregnancy in multiple sclerosis. Some clones are missing from TCRdb's copy, which holds only in-frame ones; the method was immunoSEQ multiplex PCR. The table records some 80,000 clones, roughly 93% of them present only once. The source material was peripheral blood, sampled in the third trimester of pregnancy. These receptors originate from a female donor with multiple sclerosis, enrolled in a pregnancy study. Both conserved end residues are part of each CDR3. Fields, in order: CDR3 protein, CDR3 DNA, clone size, V gene, J gene, D gene. A D gene is named only where the DNA matches it firmly. A row's size may be missing; if present it is once, few, many or a size class.

CASSGIGPPGTEAFF	TGCGCCAGCAGCGGAATCGGACCCCCGGGGACTGAAGCTTTCTTT	NA	TRBV5-1	TRBJ1-1	NA
CASSHRVGEKLFF	TGTGCCAGCAGTCACAGGGTAGGCGAAAAACTGTTTTTT	once	TRBV6-5	TRBJ1-4	NA
CASSSLGGGSGNTIYF	TGTGCCAGCAGTTCCTTGGGTGGAGGCTCTGGAAACACCATATATTTT	NA	TRBV6-6	TRBJ1-3	NA
CASREGYEQYF	TGTGCCAGCAGGGAGGGCTACGAGCAGTACTTC	NA	TRBV7-2	TRBJ2-7	NA
CATGRGSNEKLFF	TGTGCCACCGGGAGGGGGTCTAATGAAAAACTGTTTTTT	NA	TRBV2	TRBJ1-4	NA
CATSHGGGYEQYF	TGTGCCACCTCACACGGGGGTGGGTACGAGCAGTACTTC	NA	TRBV18	TRBJ2-7	NA
CASSPPDRATEAFF	TGTGCCAGCAGCCCCCCCGACAGGGCCACTGAAGCTTTCTTT	NA	TRBV28	TRBJ1-1	TRBD1
CASSQSPGIRHEQYF	TGCGCCAGCAGTCAATCTCCAGGGATTAGACACGAGCAGTACTTC	NA	TRBV23-1	TRBJ2-7	NA
CASSFSGNTEAFF	TGTGCCAGCAGCTTCTCGGGGAACACTGAAGCTTTCTTT	NA	TRBV11-2	TRBJ1-1	NA
CASSENGYGYTF	TGTGCCAGCAGTGAGAACGGTTATGGCTACACCTTC	NA	TRBV25-1	TRBJ1-2	NA
CASSYGQGTKPQHF	TGTGCCAGCAGTTATGGACAGGGGACGAAGCCCCAGCATTTT	NA	TRBV27	TRBJ1-5	TRBD1
CARNGPDSTYEQYF	TGTGCCAGAAATGGCCCGGACTCTACCTACGAGCAGTACTTC	NA	TRBV5-4	TRBJ2-7	NA
CASSGQGTYGYTF	TGTGCCAGCAGTGGACAGGGAACCTATGGCTACACCTTC	NA	TRBV2	TRBJ1-2	TRBD1
CASSRGGTEAFF	TGTGCCAGCAGCCGAGGGGGCACTGAAGCTTTCTTT	NA	TRBV9	TRBJ1-1	NA
CASSATIYEQYF	TGTGCCAGCAGTGCAACAATCTACGAGCAGTACTTC	NA	TRBV6-6	TRBJ2-7	NA
CASSPGTGDYGYTF	TGTGCCAGCAGCCCCGGGACAGGGGACTATGGCTACACCTTC	NA	TRBV7-9	TRBJ1-2	TRBD1
CASSLGPTGEGGYTF	TGTGCCAGCAGCTTAGGCCCGACAGGGGAGGGCGGCTACACCTTC	NA	TRBV7-2	TRBJ1-2	TRBD1
CASKEGNQPQHF	TGTGCCAGTAAGGAGGGCAATCAGCCCCAGCATTTT	NA	TRBV19	TRBJ1-5	NA
CASSHRGLNTEAFF	TGTGCCAGTAGCCACAGGGGGCTGAACACTGAAGCTTTCTTT	NA	TRBV19	TRBJ1-1	TRBD1
CASSEGTGGSYEQYF	TGTGCCAGCAGCGAAGGGACAGGGGGATCCTACGAGCAGTACTTC	NA	TRBV9	TRBJ2-7	TRBD1
CASSQIVGVKSYEQYF	TGCGCCAGCAGCCAGATCGTAGGGGTTAAGAGCTACGAGCAGTACTTC	NA	TRBV4-1	TRBJ2-7	NA
CASSEDSGTEAFF	TGTGCCAGCAGCGAAGACAGCGGGACTGAGGCTTTCTTT	NA	TRBV9	TRBJ1-1	NA
CASSRPTGQGRGYTF	TGTGCCAGTAGTCGCCCCACGGGACAGGGACGTGGCTACACCTTC	NA	TRBV19	TRBJ1-2	TRBD1
CASSWGTGLTYEQYF	TGTGCCAGCAGCTGGGGGACAGGGCTTACCTACGAGCAGTACTTC	NA	TRBV11-3	TRBJ2-7	TRBD1
CASSSSGRNTGELFF	TGCGCCAGCAGCTCTAGCGGGCGAAACACCGGGGAGCTGTTTTTT	NA	TRBV5-1	TRBJ2-2	TRBD2
CASSPPLSTDTQYF	TGTGCCAGCAGCCCACCTCTATCCACAGATACGCAGTATTTT	NA	TRBV7-6	TRBJ2-3	NA
CASSTSAGLASGYTF	TGTGCCAGTAGTACCTCGGCGGGACTCGCATCTGGCTACACCTTC	NA	TRBV19	TRBJ1-2	NA
CASRDSRRLNIQYF	TGTGCCAGCAGGGACAGCCGGCGATTAAACATTCAGTACTTC	once	TRBV2	TRBJ2-4	NA
CASSPAGRNTQYF	TGTGCCAGCAGTCCAGCGGGTAGAAATACGCAGTATTTT	NA	TRBV2	TRBJ2-3	NA
CASSLQTGVNTEAFF	TGCGCCAGCAGCCTTCAGACAGGGGTGAACACTGAAGCTTTCTTT	NA	TRBV4-1	TRBJ1-1	TRBD1
CSVEFRDTEAFF	TGCAGCGTTGAATTTCGGGACACTGAAGCTTTCTTT	NA	TRBV29-1	TRBJ1-1	NA
CASSYRDRDRTF	TGTGCCAGCAGTTACCGGGACAGGGATAGAACCTTC	NA	TRBV6-6	TRBJ1-2	TRBD1
CASKGRQGLDFSPLHF	TGTGCCAGTAAGGGTCGGCAGGGACTGGATTTTTCACCCCTCCACTTT	NA	TRBV19	TRBJ1-6	NA
CASNRRQGASGYTF	TGTGCCAGCAATCGGCGACAGGGGGCGAGTGGCTACACCTTC	NA	TRBV27	TRBJ1-2	TRBD1
CASSLWGRGNQPQHF	TGTGCCAGCAGCTTGTGGGGCCGGGGCAATCAGCCCCAGCATTTT	NA	TRBV5-6	TRBJ1-5	NA
CATSREGQSYEQYF	TGTGCCACCAGCAGAGAAGGACAGTCATACGAGCAGTACTTC	NA	TRBV15	TRBJ2-7	NA
CASSLLAGVQETQYF	TGTGCCAGCAGCTTGCTAGCGGGGGTCCAAGAGACCCAGTACTTC	NA	TRBV7-3	TRBJ2-5	TRBD2
CASSDSDRGEAFF	TGTGCCAGCAGTGACTCGGACAGGGGCGAAGCTTTCTTT	NA	TRBV6-4	TRBJ1-1	TRBD1
CASSRKEARRTEAFF	TGTGCCAGCAGCCGAAAGGAGGCTCGGAGGACTGAAGCTTTCTTT	NA	TRBV6-6	TRBJ1-1	NA
CSVTGTSQFF	TGCAGCGTGACCGGGACTAGTCAGTTCTTC	NA	TRBV29-1	TRBJ2-1	TRBD2
CASSWTGDRNGYTF	TGTGCCAGCAGTTGGACAGGCGACAGGAATGGCTACACCTTC	NA	TRBV27	TRBJ1-2	TRBD1
CASSIVGTGVGYTF	TGTGCCAGTAGTATAGTCGGGACAGGGGTTGGCTACACCTTC	NA	TRBV19	TRBJ1-2	TRBD1
CASTLDSSYNEQFF	TGTGCCAGCACCCTAGATAGCTCCTACAATGAGCAGTTCTTC	NA	TRBV6-5	TRBJ2-1	NA